This note documents a single TCR beta chain sequence. Adults between roughly 18 and 95 years of age took part from about 24 US areas. Cohort placement rested on clinical history that participants reported themselves. V shed 3 bases and J shed 0 bases, with 12 bases lying between them. This CDR3 is 16 amino acids long. Germline CDR1 LNHDA, CDR2 SQIVND (reference sequence). Per the study methods: Counts of nucleated cells, estimated from reference gene primer amplification, were obtained. Assay: immunoSEQ multiplex PCR; the TCRdb copy retains only in-frame clones and omits some. V, J and clone size reflect that table, while D and trimming were determined from the DNA. This table has 190,000 or so clones, around 90% appearing once. The sample is drawn from a study of blood T cell repertoires in COVID-19. Study at large: From T cells, B-cell-depleted T cells, or PBMCs came the material, which was cDNA or gDNA.

The sequenced material came from PBMCs or T cells enriched from blood (not recorded which). The chain couples TRBV19 to TRBJ1-5; D is unresolved. This clonotype was sampled from a woman aged 25-40 years who had recovered from COVID-19. As DNA, the CDR3 is TGTGCCAGTAGTATTTTGCATCGAGATAGCAATCAGCCCCAGCATTTT. It codes for CASSILHRDSNQPQHF.